This T cell receptor (beta chain) was found in a study of blood T cell repertoires in COVID-19. The germline V gene has CDR1 SGHNT and CDR2 YENEEA. The V end was cut by 1 base, the J end by 5 bases, with 11 bases between. CDR3 length equals 14 residues. Produced via immunoSEQ multiplex PCR; TCRdb's table is partial and in-frame only. Of about 360,000 clones in the sample, approximately 86% were seen once. This receptor was obtained from an older woman with COVID-19, enrolled during active disease. The sequencing input was peripheral blood. The chain employs TRBV11-3 and TRBJ2-5; perhaps TRBD2 as D (5 bases). CDR3: CASSLGASTETQYF. For the CDR3, the DNA is TGTGCCAGCAGCTTAGGCGCTAGCACTGAGACCCAGTACTTC.